This passage covers 11 T cell receptor beta chains from one sample sequenced in a study of blood T cells in healthy people across ages. The authors ran a second PCR of roughly 6 to 12 cycles using a sample-barcoded 5' primer and a J-beta primer mix. MiXCR, applied by TCRdb to the 5' RACE reads, yields one record per CDR3 protein. The sample shows 650,000 to 700,000 distinct CDR3 sequences, around 50% of them seen only once. Sequenced material: blood. These receptors originate from a woman older than 75 in good health.

V is TRBV11-2 and J is TRBJ2-3; 10 nucleotides agree with TRBD1. The CDR3 runs to 16 residues. V was pared by 5 bases and J by 3 bases, with 8 bases of the junction left unmatched. In germline, CDR1 is SGHAT, CDR2 FQNNGV. CDR3 sequence: CASSPLTGGRTDTQYF. The CDR3 DNA sequence: TGTGCCAGCAGCCCCTTGACAGGGGGCAGGACAGATACGCAGTATTTT.

This clonotype was seen only a few times. V is TRBV7-2 and J is TRBJ2-1; possibly TRBD2 for D (6 bases). With 4 bases removed from V and 1 base from J, the gap between germline ends came to 14 bases. The CDR3 totals 16 residues. Germline CDR1 SGHTA, CDR2 FQGNSA. This CDR3 reads CASSSGLASSYNEQFF. DNA of the CDR3: TGTGCCAGCAGCTCCGGTCTAGCGTCTTCCTACAATGAGCAGTTCTTC.

This clonotype turned up a few times. The chain has TRBV3-1 and TRBJ1-1; the D is unclear. The CDR3 is made up of 14 amino acids. The V end lost 2 bases, the J end lost 1 base, and 8 bases lay between the germline ends. The germline gives CDR1 LGHDT, CDR2 YNNKEL (reference sequence). CDR3 amino acids: CASSQLYENTEAFF. As DNA, the CDR3 is TGTGCCAGCAGCCAACTCTACGAGAACACTGAAGCTTTCTTT.

This chain links TRBV6-6 with TRBJ1-1; D unclear. CDR1 is MNHNY and CDR2 is SVGAGI in the germline V gene (reference sequence). This CDR3 is 14 amino acids long. Trimming removed 4 bases from V and 1 base from J, with 10 bases in between. The DNA of the CDR3 is TGTGCCAGCAGTTCCCTCGAGGGGAACACTGAAGCTTTCTTT. Its translation is CASSSLEGNTEAFF.

The chain has TRBV14 and TRBJ2-5; D gene uncertain. Trimming left V 3 bases short and J 5 bases short, with 10 bases between. The length of the CDR3 is 13 residues. CDR1 is SGHDN, CDR2 FVKESK, per germline. CDR3 nucleotides: TGTGCCAGCAGCCATTTGTTGCGGGAGACCCAGTACTTC. It encodes CASSHLLRETQYF.

This clonotype was seen a few times. The chain is built from TRBV15 and TRBJ2-4; D is unclear. CDR1 LNHNV and CDR2 YYDKDF come from the germline V gene (reference sequence). The CDR3 has 14 residues. Trimming removed 1 base at V and 0 bases at J, with 4 bases between. The CDR3 spells CATSRAVAKNIQYF. CDR3 sequence (DNA): TGTGCCACCAGCAGAGCGGTAGCCAAAAACATTCAGTACTTC.

The V gene is TRBV29-1, the J gene TRBJ2-5, with TRBD1 as a possible D gene (6 bases). The germline V gene encodes CDR1 SQVTM and CDR2 ANQGSEA. This CDR3 has 14 amino acids. V gave up 0 bases and J gave up 1 base, with 9 bases separating them. The CDR3 reads CSVEDWDTQETQYF. The CDR3 DNA is TGCAGCGTTGAAGATTGGGACACCCAAGAGACCCAGTACTTC.

This clonotype was recorded at least ten times. The chain employs TRBV7-9 and TRBJ1-4; D ambiguous. Germline CDR1 is SEHNR and CDR2 is FQNEAQ (reference sequence). The CDR3 is 13 amino acids. Trimming removed 3 bases at V and 5 bases at J, with 7 bases between. Here the CDR3 reads CASSFPGNEKLFF. The CDR3 DNA sequence: TGTGCCAGCAGCTTCCCGGGGAATGAAAAACTGTTTTTT.

The CDR3 loop is CASLSGDSSYEQYF. For the CDR3, the DNA is TGCGCCAGCCTTAGCGGGGATAGCTCCTACGAGCAGTACTTC. The chain recombines TRBV10-2 with TRBJ2-7; the match to TRBD2 covers 8 bases. V lost 8 bases, J lost 0 bases, and 6 bases stayed unmatched. CDR3 size: 14 residues. Germline CDR1 reads WSHSY; CDR2 reads SAAADI.

A few counts support this clonotype. The gene calls are TRBV6-1 and TRBJ1-5; the D gene is possibly TRBD1 (6 bases). Germline V gives CDR1 MNHNS, CDR2 SASEGT. Trimming removed 5 bases at V and 6 bases at J, with 20 bases between. This CDR3 contains 16 residues. In nucleotides, the CDR3 is TGTGCCAGCAGTCCTGTAGGGCCCGGCAGGGGTCAGCCCCAGCATTTT. It yields the protein CASSPVGPGRGQPQHF.

The chain uses TRBV4-3 and TRBJ2-3; 12 bases agree with TRBD2. CDR3 size: 17 residues. Germline V CDR1 and CDR2: LGHNA, YSLEER. The junction had 4 bases not matched to a gene; V was cut back by 3 bases and J by 0 bases. The CDR3 reads CASSQDGLAGSTDTQYF. The CDR3 DNA reads TGCGCCAGCAGCCAGGATGGACTAGCGGGGAGCACAGATACGCAGTATTTT.